The rows below give T cell receptor beta chains drawn from one sample of a study of shared clonotypes between healthy human individuals. Repertoires were generated with immunoSEQ multiplex PCR, while TCRdb's copy carries only in-frame clones and drops some. Of 2,100,000 or so clones listed, around 95% are singletons. The sequencing sample was made of naive CD4+ T cells sorted from blood. The receptor set was obtained from a man between 18 and 35 years old in good health. The CDR3 runs from the conserved cysteine through the conserved F or W. Fields, in order: D gene, V gene, clone size, J gene, CDR3 DNA, CDR3 protein. D genes are given only for firm matches. Only part of the rows carry a size: once, few, many, or a class if the clone is expanded.

-	TRBV7-2	-	TRBJ2-3	TGTGCCAGCAGCTTAGTCTTGCTTGCGGGATCGACAGATACGCAGTATTTT	CASSLVLLAGSTDTQYF
TRBD1	TRBV5-1	-	TRBJ1-4	TGCGCCAGCAGCTTGGCACAGGGGACCCCCCGGGAAAAACTGTTTTTT	CASSLAQGTPREKLFF
TRBD1	TRBV7-9	-	TRBJ1-1	TGTGCCAGCAGACTTGGGGACAGACCGAACACTGAAGCTTTCTTT	CASRLGDRPNTEAFF
TRBD2	TRBV2	-	TRBJ2-1	TGTGCCAGCAGGATCGGGACTAGCGGCCACAATGAGCAGTTCTTC	CASRIGTSGHNEQFF
-	TRBV15	-	TRBJ1-2	TGTGCCACCAGCAGGGGAGTACAGAACTATGGCTACACCTTC	CATSRGVQNYGYTF
TRBD1	TRBV29-1	few	TRBJ1-1	TGCAGTGCTGGGACAGGGAACACTGAAGCTTTCTTT	CSAGTGNTEAFF
-	TRBV6-1	-	TRBJ1-6	TGTGCCAGCACTTTAAATTCACCCCTCCACTTT	CASTLNSPLHF
TRBD2	TRBV30	-	TRBJ2-2	TGTGCCTGTAGACTGAGCGGGGGCCCCTCGGGGGAGCTGTTTTTT	CACRLSGGPSGELFF
-	TRBV30	-	TRBJ1-2	TGTGCCTGGAGTCGTAGAGGGTTGAATGGCTACACCTTC	CAWSRRGLNGYTF
-	TRBV6-1	-	TRBJ2-7	TGTGCCAGCAGGAGACCGGGCGGGTTTGAGCAGTACTTC	CASRRPGGFEQYF
TRBD2	TRBV5-1	-	TRBJ2-7	TGCGCCAGCAGCGTCTCGACTAGCGGGGGAGCCAAAGTGGACTTC	CASSVSTSGGAKVDF
-	TRBV28	-	TRBJ1-5	TGTGCCAGCAGTTCCGACCAGCCCCAGCATTTT	CASSSDQPQHF
TRBD1	TRBV28	-	TRBJ1-5	TGTGCCAGCACCTCTCTGGGACAGGGGGCATATAGCAATCAGCCCCAGCATTTT	CASTSLGQGAYSNQPQHF
-	TRBV19	-	TRBJ1-5	TGTGCCAGTAGTAAGCGGACAGCTCCTCTAGGCAATCAGCCCCAGCATTTT	CASSKRTAPLGNQPQHF
-	TRBV11-2	-	TRBJ1-1	TGTGCCAGCAGTTTTGGCACAGCCGGAGCTTTCTTT	CASSFGTAGAFF
-	TRBV11-1	-	TRBJ2-5	TGTGCCAGCAGCTTAAATCGGGGAAAAGAGACCCAGTACTTC	CASSLNRGKETQYF
-	TRBV20-1	-	TRBJ2-3	TGCAGTGGTGGACACACAGATACGCAGTATTTT	CSGGHTDTQYF
-	TRBV4-1	once	TRBJ2-3	TGCGCCAGCAGCCAAGTGCCTACCACAGATACGCAGTATTTT	CASSQVPTTDTQYF
TRBD1	TRBV6-4	-	TRBJ1-6	TGTGCCAGCAGTGGGACAGGGGAGAATTCACCCCTCCACTTT	CASSGTGENSPLHF
-	TRBV19	-	TRBJ2-7	TGTGCCAGTAGCTCGGACTCCCGGAGGCAGTACTTC	CASSSDSRRQYF
-	TRBV9	-	TRBJ2-6	TGTGCCAGCAGCCGCTCGTCTGGGGCCAACGTCCTGACTTTC	CASSRSSGANVLTF
-	TRBV19	-	TRBJ1-2	TGTGCCAGTAGTATTCAGGGATTCCGCGGCTACACCTTC	CASSIQGFRGYTF
-	TRBV5-8	-	TRBJ1-4	TGTGCCAGCAGCTTGGTTGAAAAACTGTTTTTT	CASSLVEKLFF
-	TRBV19	-	TRBJ2-1	TGTGCCAGTAGTTTGCGGGTTTCTGAGCAGTTCTTC	CASSLRVSEQFF
-	TRBV27	-	TRBJ1-5	TGTGCCAGCAGTTTGGCCCCAGGGAGGAACCAGCCCCAGCATTTT	CASSLAPGRNQPQHF
-	TRBV5-4	-	TRBJ2-1	TGTGCCAGCAGCCTTACCGGGACTGCTCCCTACAATGAGCAGTTCTTC	CASSLTGTAPYNEQFF
TRBD2	TRBV10-1	-	TRBJ2-5	TGCGCCAGCAGTGAGTCGCTAGCGGGGGTAGAGACCCAGTACTTC	CASSESLAGVETQYF
-	TRBV28	once	TRBJ2-7	TGTGCCAGCAGACCCCGGGGCTCCTACGAGCAGTACTTC	CASRPRGSYEQYF
TRBD1	TRBV5-1	-	TRBJ2-1	TGCGCCAGCAGCCTGGACAGGTCTGACTACAATGAGCAGTTCTTC	CASSLDRSDYNEQFF
-	TRBV6-1	-	TRBJ2-1	TGTGCCAGCAGTGAACTGTCGCTTTTATACAATGAGCAGTTCTTC	CASSELSLLYNEQFF
-	TRBV2	-	TRBJ2-7	TGTGCCAGCAGTGAGGTGGGGTCGGGGATCTACGAGCAGTACTTC	CASSEVGSGIYEQYF
-	TRBV5-4	-	TRBJ2-7	TGTGCCAGCAGCGCACAATACGAGCAGTACTTC	CASSAQYEQYF
-	TRBV5-4	-	TRBJ2-7	TGTGCCAGCAGTGCGCAAAACTACGAGCAGTACTTC	CASSAQNYEQYF
-	TRBV18	-	TRBJ1-2	TGTGCCAGCTCACCACTAGGGGGTAACTATGGCTACACCTTC	CASSPLGGNYGYTF